Listed below are T cell receptor beta chains from one sample, sequenced in a study of regulatory T cells in long-lasting Graves disease. TCRdb redid the calling of the multiplex PCR reads with MiXCR, one entry per CDR3 protein. Of about 290,000 distinct CDR3 sequences detected, 20% to 25% appear once; the ten largest clones hold roughly 56%. The starting material was peripheral blood mononuclear cells (PBMCs), obtained when the disease was refractory, from a patient treated with antithyroid drugs. These receptors were obtained from a female donor with Graves disease. CDR3s include the opening cysteine and the closing phenylalanine or tryptophan. The D gene is left open where the match is weak. Some rows mark clone size as missing; the rest say once, few, many or name a class of expanded clone.

TRBV6-5,TRBJ1-6,-,many,CASSYSGSGDNSPLHF,TGTGCCAGCAGTTACTCAGGTTCGGGGGACAATTCACCCCTCCACTTT
TRBV7-2,TRBJ2-5,-,many,CASSLVGLGGQETQYF,TGTGCCAGCAGCTTAGTAGGACTAGGGGGGCAAGAGACCCAGTACTTC
TRBV20-1,TRBJ2-2,-,-,CSARDRANTGELFF,TGCAGTGCTAGAGACCGCGCGAACACCGGGGAGCTGTTTTTT
TRBV7-6,TRBJ2-2,-,few,CASSLAPEGPNTGELFF,TGTGCCAGCAGCTTAGCCCCCGAGGGCCCAAACACCGGGGAGCTGTTTTTT
TRBV19,TRBJ1-1,TRBD1,few,CASSIAPGTGGTEAFF,TGTGCCAGTAGTATAGCCCCCGGGACAGGGGGCACTGAAGCTTTCTTT
TRBV10-3,TRBJ2-5,-,-,CAISDHETQYF,TGTGCCATCAGTGACCACGAGACCCAGTACTTC
TRBV30,TRBJ2-7,TRBD2,-,CAWSAGLAGGPPREQYF,TGTGCCTGGAGTGCGGGACTAGCGGGAGGGCCACCACGAGAGCAGTACTTC
TRBV18,TRBJ2-5,-,-,CASSPPASQETQYF,TGTGCCAGCTCACCACCGGCGTCCCAAGAGACCCAGTACTTC
TRBV18,TRBJ2-2,-,few,CASSPAGLNTGELFF,TGTGCCAGCTCACCAGCGGGTTTGAACACCGGGGAGCTGTTTTTT
TRBV5-4,TRBJ1-1,-,many,CASSLARGTDTEAFF,TGTGCCAGCAGCTTGGCTCGGGGTACGGACACTGAAGCTTTCTTT
TRBV28,TRBJ1-1,-,many,CASSLPPYRVGTEAFF,TGTGCCAGCAGTTTACCCCCGTACAGGGTTGGCACTGAAGCTTTCTTT
TRBV18,TRBJ2-5,TRBD2,-,CASSPVIKLAGGIQETQYF,TGTGCCAGCTCACCCGTCATTAAACTAGCGGGAGGGATTCAAGAGACCCAGTACTTC
TRBV3-1,TRBJ2-7,TRBD2,many,CASSQEPALASYEQYF,TGTGCCAGCAGCCAAGAACCAGCACTAGCGAGTTACGAGCAGTACTTC
TRBV20-1,TRBJ2-5,-,many,CSAYTGAETQYF,TGCAGTGCTTACACAGGCGCGGAGACCCAGTACTTC
TRBV15,TRBJ2-7,-,-,CATSSVRGPYEQYF,TGTGCCACCAGCAGCGTCCGGGGACCCTACGAGCAGTACTTC
TRBV15,TRBJ2-3,-,few,CATSGAIGSTDTQYF,TGTGCCACCAGCGGAGCAATAGGATCCACAGATACGCAGTATTTT
TRBV28,TRBJ1-5,-,few,CASSLDLSNQPQHF,TGTGCCAGCAGTTTGGATCTTTCCAATCAGCCCCAGCATTTT
TRBV4-3,TRBJ1-5,-,-,CATRAHPNQPQHF,TGCGCCACCCGGGCCCACCCCAATCAGCCCCAGCATTTT
TRBV12-5,TRBJ2-6,-,-,CASVKGRSGANVLTF,TGTGCTAGTGTAAAGGGGCGGTCTGGGGCCAACGTCCTGACTTTC
TRBV29-1,TRBJ1-2,-,many,CSVGKTYGYTF,TGCAGCGTGGGCAAGACCTATGGCTACACCTTC
TRBV27,TRBJ1-5,TRBD1,many,CASSSTGGPGQPQHF,TGTGCCAGCAGTTCCACAGGGGGTCCCGGGCAGCCCCAGCATTTT
TRBV6-5,TRBJ2-3,TRBD1,-,CASSYSLNRGPITDTQYF,TGTGCCAGCAGTTACTCCCTGAACAGGGGGCCTATCACAGATACGCAGTATTTT
TRBV28,TRBJ2-3,-,-,CASSPYFDTQYF,TGTGCCAGCAGCCCTTATTTTGATACGCAGTATTTT
TRBV6-2/TRBV6-3,TRBJ1-1,-,-,CATDGRLNTEAFF,TGTGCCACCGATGGACGGCTGAACACTGAAGCTTTCTTT
TRBV5-1,TRBJ2-7,-,many,CASSLEQGSDEQYF,TGCGCCAGCAGCTTGGAACAGGGAAGCGACGAGCAGTACTTC
TRBV2,TRBJ2-7,-,-,CASSKTLTGTPHEQYF,TGTGCCAGCAGCAAAACTTTGACAGGGACTCCCCACGAGCAGTACTTC
TRBV29-1,TRBJ2-2,-,-,CSVEGGPGELFF,TGCAGCGTTGAAGGGGGGCCCGGGGAGCTGTTTTTT
TRBV11-2,TRBJ1-3,TRBD1,-,CASSQDPNRGSSGNTIYF,TGCGCCAGCAGCCAAGACCCCAACAGGGGATCATCTGGAAACACCATATATTTT
TRBV7-2,TRBJ2-2,TRBD2,-,CASPSGVNTGELFF,TGTGCCAGCCCTAGCGGGGTGAACACCGGGGAGCTGTTTTTT
TRBV28,TRBJ2-1,TRBD2,few,CATQRLAGNNEQFF,TGTGCCACTCAGAGACTAGCGGGAAACAATGAGCAGTTCTTC
TRBV13,TRBJ1-4,TRBD1,-,CASSTGTGTEKLFF,TGTGCCAGCAGCACCGGGACAGGGACGGAAAAACTGTTTTTT
TRBV29-1,TRBJ2-7,TRBD1,-,CSAPGQIYEQYF,TGCAGCGCCCCGGGACAGATTTACGAGCAGTACTTC
TRBV2,TRBJ1-5,TRBD1,many,CASSGSRGPAVPQHF,TGTGCCAGCAGTGGTAGCAGGGGGCCAGCTGTACCCCAGCATTTT
TRBV6-2/TRBV6-3,TRBJ2-4,-,many,CASSYTGVIGIQYF,TGTGCCAGCAGTTACACGGGGGTGATCGGCATTCAGTACTTC
TRBV28,TRBJ2-5,-,many,CASRYFEGQGETQYF,TGTGCCAGCAGGTACTTTGAGGGGCAGGGAGAGACCCAGTACTTC
TRBV28,TRBJ1-4,-,few,CASSAADSTTNEKLFF,TGTGCCAGCAGCGCCGCCGACAGCACAACTAATGAAAAACTGTTTTTT
TRBV7-9,TRBJ1-1,-,few,CASSSAGNTEAFF,TGTGCCAGCAGCTCAGCCGGGAACACTGAAGCTTTCTTT
TRBV7-9,TRBJ1-1,-,-,CASTQGGTEAFF,TGTGCCAGCACGCAAGGGGGCACTGAAGCTTTCTTT
TRBV2,TRBJ2-5,TRBD2,many,CASRRLAKETQYF,TGTGCCAGCAGAAGACTAGCTAAAGAGACCCAGTACTTC
TRBV6-1,TRBJ2-3,-,-,CASSGRRGAWYF,TGTGCCAGCAGCGGGCGCAGGGGGGCTTGGTATTTT
TRBV3-1,TRBJ2-7,-,few,CASSQDGASGGEQYF,TGTGCCAGCAGCCAAGATGGGGCTTCTGGAGGCGAGCAGTACTTC
TRBV28,TRBJ2-4,TRBD2,-,CASSLLAGVTNIQYF,TGTGCCAGCAGTTTACTAGCGGGAGTGACTAACATTCAGTACTTC
TRBV6-2/TRBV6-3,TRBJ2-7,TRBD2,many,CASSWGLAGYEQYF,TGTGCCAGCAGTTGGGGGCTAGCGGGCTACGAGCAGTACTTC
TRBV2,TRBJ2-7,-,many,CASSGTPYEQYF,TGTGCCAGCAGCGGGACACCCTACGAGCAGTACTTC
TRBV7-9,TRBJ1-1,TRBD1,-,CASSFPGQGGGTEAFF,TGTGCCAGCAGCTTTCCGGGACAGGGAGGAGGGACTGAAGCTTTCTTT
TRBV6-1,TRBJ2-1,TRBD2,-,CASSDTGGTNEQFF,TGTGCCAGCAGTGACACGGGAGGGACCAATGAGCAGTTCTTC
TRBV10-3,TRBJ1-1,-,few,CAISNGNAGETEAFF,TGTGCCATCAGTAACGGGAACGCGGGGGAAACTGAAGCTTTCTTT
TRBV3-1,TRBJ2-7,TRBD1,many,CASSAQGGEQYF,TGTGCCAGCAGCGCACAGGGGGGCGAGCAGTACTTC
TRBV6-1,TRBJ2-7,TRBD2,-,CASALASGRGEQYF,TGTGCCAGCGCGTTAGCTAGCGGGAGAGGCGAGCAGTACTTC
TRBV6-4,TRBJ2-2,TRBD1,-,CASIPDRVSIRSGELFF,TGTGCCAGCATCCCTGACAGGGTATCTATTCGCTCCGGGGAGCTGTTTTTT
TRBV4-2,TRBJ2-7,-,-,CASSPQGTGNEQYF,TGTGCCAGCAGCCCACAGGGTACAGGGAACGAGCAGTACTTC